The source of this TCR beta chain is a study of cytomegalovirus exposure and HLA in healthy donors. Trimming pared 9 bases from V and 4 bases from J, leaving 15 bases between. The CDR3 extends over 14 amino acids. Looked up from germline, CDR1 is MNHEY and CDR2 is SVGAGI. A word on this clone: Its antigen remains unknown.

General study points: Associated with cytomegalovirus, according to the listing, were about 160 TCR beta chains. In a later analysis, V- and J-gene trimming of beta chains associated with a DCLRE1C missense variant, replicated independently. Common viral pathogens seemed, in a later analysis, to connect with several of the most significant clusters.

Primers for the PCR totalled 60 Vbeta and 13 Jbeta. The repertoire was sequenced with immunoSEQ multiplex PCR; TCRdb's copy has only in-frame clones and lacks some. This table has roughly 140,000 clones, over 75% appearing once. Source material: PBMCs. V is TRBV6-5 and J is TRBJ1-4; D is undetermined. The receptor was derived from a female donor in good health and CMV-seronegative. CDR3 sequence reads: CASRASEDNEKLFF. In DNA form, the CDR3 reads TGTGCCAGTAGAGCGTCCGAGGATAATGAAAAACTGTTTTTT.